What follows describes a single T cell receptor (beta chain). Its antigen is as yet unknown. Method: immunoSEQ multiplex PCR; TCRdb's copy keeps in-frame clones and lacks some. The top ten hold about 1.9% of the sample, which has fewer than 400,000 clones, 70% to 90% seen once. This sample's treatment: about 20 received Ad26.COV2.S at low or high dose, single or two shots; 5 received placebo; per-sample allocation not given. The samples date from day 63 after the first vaccine or placebo injection. The entry originates in a study of Ad26.COV2.S vaccination and SARS-CoV-2 variants. Across the study: Intramuscularly, Ad26.COV2.S was given either once or twice, 56 days apart. Study-wide results and limits: Responses of spike-specific T cells (both CD8+ and CD4+) reportedly showed substantial breadth after vaccination. The study found higher spike-specific TCR breadth in vaccine than placebo recipients.

Sequenced material: peripheral blood, taken in a trial of Ad26.COV2.S vaccine versus placebo. The clonotype was recovered from a person aged 18-60 years who received the Ad26.COV2.S COVID-19 vaccine or a placebo.

The DNA of the CDR3 is TGTGCCAGCAGTGAGGGAGGAACTGGCTACACCTTC. It translates to CASSEGGTGYTF. The gene calls are TRBV6-1 and TRBJ1-2; D gene unclear. Looked up from germline, CDR1 is MNHNS and CDR2 is SASEGT. V lost 3 bases, J lost 7 bases, and 9 bases lay in between. CDR3 length: 12 amino acids.